The 30 T cell receptor beta chains reported below all come from one sample, sequenced in a study of blood T cells in healthy people across ages. The authors ran a second PCR of 7 to 11 cycles using a sample-barcoded 5' primer and a J-beta primer mix. MiXCR was run by TCRdb on the 5' RACE reads, yielding one entry per CDR3 protein. The top ten hold approximately 2% of the sample, which has roughly 2 million distinct CDR3 sequences, approximately 50% seen once. The source material was blood. The receptors here all came from a woman in her thirties or forties in good health.

This clonotype was counted a single time. The V call is TRBV6-2 or TRBV6-3, the J call TRBJ2-7; the match to TRBD1 covers 9 bases. Germline V gives CDR1 MNHEY, CDR2 SVGEGT. After removal of 6 bases from V and 3 bases from J, the junction contained 9 bases not matched to a gene. The CDR3 runs to 15 residues. CDR3 sequence reads: CASRSSGTGNYEQYF. CDR3 nucleotide sequence: TGTGCCAGCAGATCCTCCGGGACAGGGAACTACGAGCAGTACTTC.

This chain connects TRBV4-3 to TRBJ2-7, with D tentatively TRBD2 (5 bases). CDR3 size: 15 residues. Germline lookup yields CDR1 LGHNA and CDR2 YSLEER. V was clipped by 0 bases and J by 1 base, with 10 bases between them. Here the CDR3 reads CASSQEAGESYEQYF. The DNA of the CDR3 is TGCGCCAGCAGCCAAGAGGCCGGGGAGTCCTACGAGCAGTACTTC.

The rearrangement links TRBV5-1 to TRBJ2-3; D remains ambiguous. V dropped 4 bases and J dropped 0 bases, with 9 bases sitting between them. Germline V gene lookup returns CDR1 SGHRS and CDR2 YFSETQ. The CDR3 is 14 residues long. In DNA, the CDR3 is TGCGCCAGCAGCGAATACGTTAGCACAGATACGCAGTATTTT. Translating gives CASSEYVSTDTQYF.

The chain uses TRBV18 and TRBJ2-7, with unresolved D. V was shortened by 4 bases and J by 2 bases, with 12 bases between the two germline ends. Germline CDR1 and CDR2: KGHSH and LQKENI. The CDR3 contains 14 residues. The CDR3 protein is CASSRRTDPYEQYF. Here the CDR3 DNA reads TGTGCCAGCTCACGACGCACAGACCCCTACGAGCAGTACTTC.

The chain employs TRBV28 and TRBJ2-3, with D possibly TRBD2 on 6 matching bases. The germline gives CDR1 MDHEN, CDR2 SYDVKM. Trimming removed 5 bases at V and 0 bases at J, with 15 bases between. CDR3 size: 16 residues. In DNA, the CDR3 is TGTGCCAGCAGTCCCATCCGGGGGAGAAGCACAGATACGCAGTATTTT. It codes for CASSPIRGRSTDTQYF.

This chain joins TRBV5-1 and TRBJ2-6; possibly TRBD1 for D (7 bases). V was cut by 4 bases and J by 12 bases, with 20 bases left in between. Germline V gene data show CDR1 as SGHRS and CDR2 as YFSETQ. The CDR3 is made up of 15 amino acids. CDR3 sequence (DNA): TGCGCCAGCAGCCATACGACGGGGCAGGGGGGCGTCCTGACTTTC. It translates to CASSHTTGQGGVLTF.

This chain connects TRBV3-1 to TRBJ1-6, with D hard to call. Trimming took off 1 base at V and 3 bases at J, with 16 bases between the two ends. This CDR3 is 18 amino acids long. CDR1 LGHDT and CDR2 YNNKEL come from the germline V gene (reference sequence). The CDR3 reads CASSQVRGPTNYNSPLHF. The CDR3 DNA sequence: TGTGCCAGCAGCCAAGTCCGAGGACCGACGAACTATAATTCACCCCTCCACTTT.

This clonotype was seen more than once but under ten times. This chain connects TRBV29-1 to TRBJ2-3; D uncertain. CDR1 is SQVTM and CDR2 is ANQGSEA in the germline V gene. The ends were cut back, 7 bases at V and 4 bases at J, with 9 bases in the middle. The CDR3 extends over 11 amino acids. Here the CDR3 reads CSASEADTQYF. The CDR3 coding sequence is TGCAGCGCTTCTGAGGCAGATACGCAGTATTTT.

The V call is TRBV20-1, the J call TRBJ2-3; D not resolved. The germline V and J ends were trimmed by 6 bases and 0 bases, with 7 bases remaining between them. Germline values: CDR1 DFQATT, CDR2 SNEGSKA (reference sequence). CDR3 size: 12 residues. CDR3 residues: CSAYGSTDTQYF. The DNA of the CDR3 is TGCAGTGCGTATGGGAGCACAGATACGCAGTATTTT.

The V gene is TRBV6-2 or TRBV6-3, the J gene TRBJ2-7; the D gene is possibly TRBD1 (5 bases). Germline assignment: CDR1 MNHEY and CDR2 SVGEGT. V was shortened by 7 bases and J by 7 bases, with 17 bases between the two germline ends. The CDR3 contains 13 residues. CDR3 loop: CASKGMGRWEQYF. CDR3 nucleotides: TGTGCCAGCAAAGGGATGGGGCGTTGGGAGCAGTACTTC.

The genes are TRBV27 and TRBJ2-7; 8 bases agree with TRBD2. CDR3 length: 15 residues. The ends lost 9 bases at V and 7 bases at J; junction bases unmatched: 17. Germline V lookup: CDR1 MNHEY, CDR2 SMNVEV (reference sequence). The CDR3 region has the DNA TGTGCCAGTCGATCTAGCGGGTTTACTTACAATGAGCAGTACTTC. Its translation is CASRSSGFTYNEQYF.

This chain uses TRBV3-1 with TRBJ2-1, with 9 bases aligning to TRBD1. CDR1 is LGHDT, CDR2 YNNKEL, per germline (reference sequence). The junction had 13 bases not matched to a gene; V was cut back by 6 bases and J by 10 bases. The CDR3 totals 15 residues. The CDR3 DNA is TGTGCCAGCAGAGGACCGGGACAGGGCTTAGGGGAGCAGTTCTTC. This translates into CASRGPGQGLGEQFF.

This clonotype appeared a few times. The chain carries TRBV20-1 and TRBJ1-2; D is uncertain. The CDR3 has 12 residues. Germline lookup yields CDR1 DFQATT and CDR2 SNEGSKA (reference sequence). Trimming pared 5 bases from V and 6 bases from J, leaving 13 bases between. The CDR3 protein is CSAHRRVDGYTF. CDR3 nucleotide sequence: TGCAGTGCTCACCGGCGGGTTGATGGCTACACCTTC.

The rearrangement joins TRBV6-1 to TRBJ2-1; the match to TRBD1 covers 9 bases. The CDR3 extends over 15 amino acids. V trimming: 4 bases; J trimming: 8 bases; junction bases outside the gene matches: 9. Germline V lookup: CDR1 MNHNS, CDR2 SASEGT. The CDR3 bases are TGTGCCAGCAGTGCCGGGACAGGGATGGGCGATGAGCAGTTCTTC. Protein product: CASSAGTGMGDEQFF.

The chain carries TRBV9 and TRBJ2-6; D remains unclear. The CDR3 contains 17 residues. Trimming took 3 bases from V and 2 from J, leaving 15 bases between them. The germline CDR1 and CDR2 sequences are SGDLS and YYNGEE. The CDR3 DNA is TGTGCCAGCAGCGGAAATCGCCTAGTAACTGGGGCCAACGTCCTGACTTTC. Residues: CASSGNRLVTGANVLTF.

V is TRBV5-6 and J is TRBJ2-5; 8 bases align to TRBD2. The CDR3 sequence is 16 residues long. V was clipped by 0 bases and J by 5 bases; unmatched bases: 9. Germline V gene lookup returns CDR1 SGHDT and CDR2 YYEEEE. The chain's CDR3 is CASSLVEASGSETQYF. DNA of the CDR3: TGTGCCAGCAGCTTGGTTGAGGCTAGCGGGTCGGAGACCCAGTACTTC.

The V gene is TRBV6-1, the J gene TRBJ1-2; possible D gene TRBD1, 6 bases. Germline loops: CDR1 MNHNS, CDR2 SASEGT. The V gene lost 3 bases and the J gene lost 1 base, with 15 bases spanning the gap. This CDR3 is built from 16 residues. The CDR3 here is CASSEYEWTDNYGYTF. CDR3 DNA: TGTGCCAGCAGTGAGTATGAGTGGACAGATAACTATGGCTACACCTTC.

This clonotype was seen only a few times. In nucleotides, the CDR3 is TGTGCCAGCAGCTCCGGACTCCGAGAGGCCGAGCAGTACTTC. This gives the protein CASSSGLREAEQYF. The J gene is TRBJ2-7, the V gene TRBV13; D perhaps matches TRBD2 (5 bases). The CDR3 length is 14 residues. Trimming pared 4 bases from V and 6 bases from J, leaving 16 bases between. Germline loops: CDR1 PRHDT, CDR2 FYEKMQ (reference sequence).

The chain couples TRBV10-2 to TRBJ2-7, with 9 bases fitting TRBD1. V lost 3 bases, J lost 3 bases, and 3 bases stayed unmatched. The CDR3 runs to 14 residues. Germline assignment: CDR1 WSHSY and CDR2 SAAADI. The CDR3 coding sequence is TGCGCCAGCAGTGATGACAGGGGGAACTACGAGCAGTACTTC. It translates to CASSDDRGNYEQYF.

Only a few counts were recorded for this clonotype. V gene TRBV6-6 combines with J gene TRBJ2-3; no reliable D call. Germline CDR1 reads MNHNY; CDR2 reads SVGAGI (reference sequence). The CDR3 consists of 14 residues. V was trimmed by 6 bases and J by 4 bases, leaving 14 bases between them. This chain's CDR3 is CASRNRAFSDTQYF. The CDR3 DNA reads as TGTGCCAGCAGAAATCGGGCCTTTTCAGATACGCAGTATTTT.

This clonotype was counted a few times. This chain links TRBV9 with TRBJ1-2, with 7 bases lining up with TRBD1. The CDR3 consists of 15 residues. CDR1 is SGDLS, CDR2 YYNGEE, per germline. V was pared by 6 bases and J by 2 bases, with 10 bases of the junction left unmatched. The CDR3 sequence is CASNRQGFKNYGYTF. The CDR3 bases are TGTGCCAGCAACCGACAGGGCTTTAAGAACTATGGCTACACCTTC.

This sequence joins TRBV10-3 and TRBJ1-1; D is uncertain. V gave up 0 bases and J gave up 3 bases, with 11 bases separating them. Per germline, CDR1 ENHRY and CDR2 SYGVKD. CDR3 size: 15 residues. Here the CDR3 DNA reads TGTGCCATCAGTGAGTCGATCGGTCTGTACACTGAAGCTTTCTTT. Translation gives CAISESIGLYTEAFF.

The chain recombines TRBV10-2 with TRBJ2-7; 10 nucleotides agree with TRBD2. The J call may not be correct, given that the DNA end is closer to TRBJ2-5. Germline CDR1 and CDR2: WSHSY and SAAADI. The CDR3 spans 16 residues. CDR3 loop: CASSESRTSGTETQYF. Here the CDR3 DNA reads TGCGCCAGCAGTGAGTCGAGGACTAGCGGTACGGAGACCCAGTACTTC.

The genes are TRBV20-1 and TRBJ2-3; 8 nucleotides align to TRBD1. This CDR3 contains 15 residues. Germline loops: CDR1 DFQATT, CDR2 SNEGSKA (reference sequence). The J segment lost 5 bases and the V segment lost 0 bases, leaving 7 bases of the junction unmatched. CDR3 loop: CSARDNDRGVDTQYF. The CDR3 DNA sequence: TGCAGTGCTAGAGATAACGACAGGGGAGTAGATACGCAGTATTTT.

This clonotype came up a few times. The chain recombines TRBV29-1 with TRBJ2-1; TRBD1 or TRBD2 may be the D gene (5 bases each). The CDR3 runs 12 residues. V was cut by 7 bases and J by 8 bases, with 15 bases left in between. Germline V CDR1 and CDR2: SQVTM, ANQGSEA. As DNA, the CDR3 is TGCAGCGGGGGGACCGGCGAGTATGAGCAGTTCTTC. Its protein is CSGGTGEYEQFF.

In its sample, this clonotype was seen a few times. This chain links TRBV7-9 with TRBJ1-2; D perhaps matches TRBD1 (5 bases). Germline CDR1 is SEHNR and CDR2 is FQNEAQ (reference sequence). Trimming removed 8 bases at V and 0 bases at J, with 13 bases between. The CDR3 covers 14 residues. The CDR3 region is CASAREQANYGYTF. The CDR3 bases are TGTGCCAGCGCAAGGGAACAGGCTAACTATGGCTACACCTTC.

The rearrangement uses TRBV21-1 and TRBJ1-2; the DNA was not compared with TRBD1, the D call given in the table. TRBV21-1 is designated a pseudogene. The CDR3 runs 12 residues. The DNA of the CDR3 is TGTGCCCCCCGGTGGGACCAATATGGCTACACCTTC. Translated, it gives CAPRWDQYGYTF.

The chain employs TRBV5-8 and TRBJ2-3; the match to TRBD2 covers 10 bases. Germline V gene data show CDR1 as SGHTS and CDR2 as YDEGEE. The CDR3 runs to 21 residues. After removal of 0 bases from V and 2 bases from J, the junction contained 18 bases not matched to a gene. CDR3 region: CASSLAPSWGLAGASTDTQYF. The DNA of the CDR3 is TGTGCCAGCAGCTTGGCTCCATCCTGGGGGCTAGCGGGGGCGTCCACAGATACGCAGTATTTT.

This clonotype was picked up a small number of times. The V and J genes are TRBV7-6 and TRBJ2-5; D may be TRBD2 (6 bases). V dropped 5 bases and J dropped 1 base, with 14 bases sitting between them. There are 15 residues in the CDR3. Germline V gene lookup returns CDR1 SGHVS and CDR2 FNYEAQ. CDR3 DNA sequence: TGTGCCAGCAGCCCGTTTGGGGGGTCCCAAGAGACCCAGTACTTC. Encoded protein: CASSPFGGSQETQYF. The whole variable domain, filled in from reference TRBV7-6 and TRBJ2-5, reads GAGVSQSPRYKVTKRGQDVALRCDPISGHVSLYWYRQALGQGPEFLTYFNYEAQQDKSGLPNDRFSAERPEGSISTLTIQRTEQRDSAMYRCASSPFGGSQETQYFGPGTRLLVL.

The chain is built from TRBV7-2 and TRBJ2-2; tentative D call: TRBD2 (6 bases). There are 14 residues in the CDR3. V was trimmed by 5 bases and J by 4 bases, leaving 11 bases between them. Germline V gene lookup returns CDR1 SGHTA and CDR2 FQGNSA. The CDR3 loop is CASSHDGSTGELFF. CDR3 nucleotides: TGTGCCAGCAGCCATGACGGGAGCACCGGGGAGCTGTTTTTT.